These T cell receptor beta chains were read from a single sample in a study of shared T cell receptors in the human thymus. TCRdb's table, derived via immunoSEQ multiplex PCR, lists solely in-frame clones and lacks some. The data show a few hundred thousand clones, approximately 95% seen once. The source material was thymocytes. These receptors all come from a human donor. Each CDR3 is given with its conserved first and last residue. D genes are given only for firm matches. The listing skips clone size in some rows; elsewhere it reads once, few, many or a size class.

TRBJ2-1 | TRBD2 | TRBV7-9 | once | CASSSERGRDDSYNEQFF | TGTGCCAGCAGCTCGGAGCGCGGGAGAGATGACTCCTACAATGAGCAGTTCTTC
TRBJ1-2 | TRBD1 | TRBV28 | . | CASSPLKRGQGAGGYYGYTF | TGTGCCAGCAGCCCCCTTAAGAGGGGACAGGGGGCGGGTGGGTACTATGGCTACACCTTC
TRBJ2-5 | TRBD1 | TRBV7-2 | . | CASSSTGGETQYF | TGTGCCAGCAGCTCGACAGGGGGGGAGACCCAGTACTTC
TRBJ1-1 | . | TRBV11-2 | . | CASSFTSGWGTEAFF | TGTGCCAGCAGCTTTACCTCAGGGTGGGGCACTGAAGCTTTCTTT
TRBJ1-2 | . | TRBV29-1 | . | CSVVPQGPPYGYTF | TGCAGCGTTGTTCCCCAGGGCCCTCCCTATGGCTACACCTTC
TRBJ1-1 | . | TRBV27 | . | CASSVGLGDTEAFF | TGTGCCAGCAGTGTAGGACTTGGGGACACTGAAGCTTTCTTT
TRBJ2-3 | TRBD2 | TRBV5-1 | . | CASSLELAVTSTDTQYF | TGCGCCAGCAGCTTGGAGCTAGCGGTAACTAGCACAGATACGCAGTATTTT
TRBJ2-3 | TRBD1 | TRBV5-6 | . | CASSSVDRGLRDTQYF | TGTGCCAGCAGCTCGGTCGACAGGGGCCTTCGAGATACGCAGTATTTT
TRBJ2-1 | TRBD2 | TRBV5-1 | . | CASSQRAGRAYNEQFF | TGCGCCAGCAGCCAACGAGCGGGAAGGGCGTACAATGAGCAGTTCTTC
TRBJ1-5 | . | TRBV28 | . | CASSLWVWTLNQPQHF | TGTGCCAGCAGTTTATGGGTGTGGACACTGAATCAGCCCCAGCATTTT
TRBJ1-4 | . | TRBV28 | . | CASGGSTTGNEKLFF | TGTGCCAGCGGGGGTTCAACCACAGGGAATGAAAAACTGTTTTTT
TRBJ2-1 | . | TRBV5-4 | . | CASSLDRAVRGEQFF | TGTGCCAGCAGCTTGGACAGGGCCGTGCGAGGTGAGCAGTTCTTC
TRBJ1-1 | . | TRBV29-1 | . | CSVLPSGLRFVNTEAFF | TGCAGCGTTCTGCCGTCAGGACTCCGCTTCGTGAACACTGAAGCTTTCTTT
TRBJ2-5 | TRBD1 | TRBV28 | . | CASPPPGGLGETQYF | TGTGCCAGCCCCCCCCCAGGGGGCCTGGGGGAGACCCAGTACTTC
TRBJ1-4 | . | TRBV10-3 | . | CAISEQGRREKLFF | TGTGCCATCAGTGAACAGGGCAGGAGGGAAAAACTGTTTTTT
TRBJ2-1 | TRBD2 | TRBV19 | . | CASSIVSGSINEQFF | TGTGCCAGTAGTATAGTTAGCGGGAGTATAAATGAGCAGTTCTTC
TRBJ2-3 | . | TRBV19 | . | CASSIVRTDTQYF | TGTGCCAGTAGTATAGTGAGGACAGATACGCAGTATTTT
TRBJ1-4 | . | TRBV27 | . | CASSLIPRSTNEKLFF | TGTGCCAGCAGTCTTATCCCCAGGTCAACTAATGAAAAACTGTTTTTT
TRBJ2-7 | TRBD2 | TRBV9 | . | CASSPGPRLAKGVYEQYF | TGTGCCAGCAGCCCGGGCCCCCGACTAGCCAAAGGCGTTTACGAGCAGTACTTC
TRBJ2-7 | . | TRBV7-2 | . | CASSPGPRTYEQYF | TGTGCCAGCAGCCCGGGACCAAGGACCTACGAGCAGTACTTC
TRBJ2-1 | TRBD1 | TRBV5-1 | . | CASMKGASWNEQFF | TGCGCCAGCATGAAGGGGGCTAGCTGGAATGAGCAGTTCTTC
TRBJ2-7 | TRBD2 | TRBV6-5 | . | CASTPGIAGGPEYF | TGTGCCAGCACCCCAGGGATAGCGGGAGGGCCTGAGTACTTC
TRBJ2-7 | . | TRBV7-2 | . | CASSLARDSYEQYF | TGTGCCAGCAGCTTGGCCAGGGACTCCTACGAGCAGTACTTC
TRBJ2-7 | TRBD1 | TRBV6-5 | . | CASSTKDRGGEQYF | TGTGCCAGCAGTACGAAGGACAGGGGGGGAGAGCAGTACTTC
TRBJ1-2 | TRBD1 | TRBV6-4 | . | CASSDLAGGPNYGYTF | TGTGCCAGCAGTGATTTGGCAGGGGGCCCCAACTATGGCTACACCTTC
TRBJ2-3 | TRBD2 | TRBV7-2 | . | CASSLIQREHDTDTQYF | TGTGCCAGCAGCTTAATACAGCGGGAGCACGACACAGATACGCAGTATTTT
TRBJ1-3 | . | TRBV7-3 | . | CASSLKSGTSGNTIYF | TGTGCCAGCAGCTTAAAATCGGGGACCTCTGGAAACACCATATATTTT
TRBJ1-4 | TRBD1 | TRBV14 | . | CASSQDRQGDATNEKLFF | TGTGCCAGCAGCCAAGATCGCCAGGGGGATGCAACTAATGAAAAACTGTTTTTT
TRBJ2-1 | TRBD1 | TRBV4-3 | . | CASSQDRVSGTGHNEQFF | TGCGCCAGCAGCCAAGACAGAGTGTCCGGGACAGGCCACAATGAGCAGTTCTTC
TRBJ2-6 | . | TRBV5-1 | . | CASSLEGTGANVLTF | TGCGCCAGCAGCTTGGAAGGGACTGGGGCCAACGTCCTGACTTTC
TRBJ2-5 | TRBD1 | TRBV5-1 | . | CASSSKDRGETQYF | TGCGCCAGCAGCTCCAAGGACAGGGGAGAGACCCAGTACTTC
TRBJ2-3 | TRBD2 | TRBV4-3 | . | CASSQTQPGLAGVWTDTQYF | TGCGCCAGCAGCCAAACCCAACCGGGACTAGCGGGAGTTTGGACAGATACGCAGTATTTT
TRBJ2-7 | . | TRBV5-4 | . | CASGLERYREQYF | TGTGCCAGCGGGCTCGAGCGGTACCGCGAGCAGTACTTC
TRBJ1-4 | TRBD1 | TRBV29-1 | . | CSVEAPRQGGNEKLFF | TGCAGCGTCGAAGCCCCAAGACAGGGGGGAAATGAAAAACTGTTTTTT
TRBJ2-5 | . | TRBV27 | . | CASSPRGETQYF | TGTGCCAGCAGCCCCCGGGGGGAGACCCAGTACTTC
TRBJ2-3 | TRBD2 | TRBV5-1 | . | CASSLAWTSGTDTQYF | TGCGCCAGCAGCTTGGCATGGACTAGCGGAACAGATACGCAGTATTTT
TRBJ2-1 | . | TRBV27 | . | CASSLSSYNEQFF | TGTGCCAGCAGTTTAAGTTCCTACAATGAGCAGTTCTTC
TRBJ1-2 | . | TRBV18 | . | CASSPQDSRYGYTF | TGTGCCAGCTCACCCCAGGACAGCCGCTATGGCTACACCTTC
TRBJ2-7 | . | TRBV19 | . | CASSIGDTREQYF | TGTGCCAGTAGTATTGGGGACACCCGGGAGCAGTACTTC
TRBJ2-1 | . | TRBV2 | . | CASIVAPPIRVSRNEQFF | TGTGCCAGCATCGTGGCTCCACCGATTCGGGTCTCTCGAAATGAGCAGTTCTTC
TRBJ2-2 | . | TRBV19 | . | CASSIGGNTGELFF | TGTGCCAGTAGTATAGGTGGGAACACCGGGGAGCTGTTTTTT
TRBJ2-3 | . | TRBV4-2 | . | CASSQVERDSTDTQYF | TGTGCCAGCAGCCAAGTTGAACGGGATAGCACAGATACGCAGTATTTT
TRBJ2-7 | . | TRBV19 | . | CASSSGRPYEQYF | TGTGCCAGTAGTAGCGGCAGACCCTACGAGCAGTACTTC
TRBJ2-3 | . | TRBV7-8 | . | CASSLDPRAPQITYPLGAQYF | TGTGCCAGCAGCTTAGACCCTCGAGCCCCTCAGATCACCTATCCTCTGGGAGCGCAGTATTTT
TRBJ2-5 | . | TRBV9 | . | CASSAYTGETQYF | TGTGCCAGCAGCGCCTACACAGGAGAGACCCAGTACTTC
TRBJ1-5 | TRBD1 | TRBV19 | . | CASSIGLDRGEVQPQHF | TGTGCCAGTAGTATAGGCCTCGACAGGGGAGAAGTCCAGCCCCAGCATTTT
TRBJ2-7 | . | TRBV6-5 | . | CASSYGGASTYEQYF | TGTGCCAGCAGTTACGGGGGGGCCTCCACCTACGAGCAGTACTTC
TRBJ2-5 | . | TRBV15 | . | CATSIRNETQYF | TGTGCCACCAGCATTAGGAACGAGACCCAGTACTTC
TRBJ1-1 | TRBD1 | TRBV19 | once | CASSIEPGGKTEAFF | TGTGCCAGTAGTATAGAGCCAGGGGGCAAGACTGAAGCTTTCTTT
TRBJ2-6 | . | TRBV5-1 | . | CASSPGAGSCGANVLTF | TGCGCCAGCAGCCCCGGGGCAGGGAGCTGTGGGGCCAACGTCCTGACTTTC
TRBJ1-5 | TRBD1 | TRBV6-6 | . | CASSPGTEDQPQHF | TGTGCCAGCAGCCCAGGGACAGAGGATCAGCCCCAGCATTTT
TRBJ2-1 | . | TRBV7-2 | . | CASSLGQRYYNEQFF | TGTGCCAGCAGCTTAGGGCAGCGGTACTACAATGAGCAGTTCTTC
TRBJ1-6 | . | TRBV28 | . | CASSFVRNSPLHF | TGTGCCAGCAGTTTCGTCAGGAATTCACCCCTCCACTTT
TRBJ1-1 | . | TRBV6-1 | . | CASSEDRANTEAFF | TGTGCCAGCAGTGAAGACAGGGCGAACACTGAAGCTTTCTTT
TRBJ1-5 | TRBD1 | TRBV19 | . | CASSIDRDREWPQHF | TGTGCCAGTAGTATCGACCGGGACAGGGAGTGGCCCCAGCATTTT
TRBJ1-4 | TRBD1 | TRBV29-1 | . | CSVLDRAREKLFF | TGCAGCGTTCTGGACAGGGCCAGGGAAAAACTGTTTTTT
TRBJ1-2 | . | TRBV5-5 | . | CASSFPTVEINYGYTF | TGTGCCAGCAGCTTCCCGACAGTTGAGATTAACTATGGCTACACCTTC
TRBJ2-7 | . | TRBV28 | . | CASSFTVASSHEQYF | TGTGCCAGCAGTTTCACGGTTGCCTCGAGCCACGAGCAGTACTTC